Listed here are 29 T cell receptor beta chains from one sample, sequenced in a study of Ad26.COV2.S vaccination and SARS-CoV-2 variants. As to treatment: 19 received Ad26.COV2.S at low or high dose, single or two shots; 5 received placebo; per-sample allocation not given. Sampling was done on day 63 after the first vaccine or placebo injection. Some clones are missing from TCRdb's copy, which holds only in-frame ones; the method was immunoSEQ multiplex PCR. The data hold about 680,000 clones, with roughly 90% observed a single time. Sequencing was performed on peripheral blood, taken in a trial of Ad26.COV2.S vaccine versus placebo. These receptors all come from a person between 18 and 65 years old who received the Ad26.COV2.S COVID-19 vaccine or a placebo.

This clone appeared a single time. This chain uses TRBV10-3 with TRBJ1-3; D possibly corresponds to TRBD1 (6 bases). The CDR3 has 13 residues. Germline assignment: CDR1 ENHRY and CDR2 SYGVKD. The V end lost 8 bases, the J end lost 2 bases, and 10 bases lay between the germline ends. The CDR3 bases are TGTGCCATCCAGCGACAGGCTGGAAACACCATATATTTT. Residues: CAIQRQAGNTIYF.

The CDR3 region is CASSEAGTGRHEQYF. In DNA form, the CDR3 reads TGTGCCAGCAGTGAAGCCGGGACAGGGAGGCACGAGCAGTACTTC. J is TRBJ2-7 and V is TRBV2, with TRBD1 matching 9 bases. Germline-derived CDR1 and CDR2 are SNHLY and FYNNEI. J gave up 5 bases and V 0 bases, and 5 bases lay outside the gene matches. CDR3 size: 15 residues. Supplemented by reference TRBV2 and TRBJ2-7, the full variable domain reads EPEVTQTPSHQVTQMGQEVILRCVPISNHLYFYWYRQILGQKVEFLVSFYNNEISEKSEIFDDQFSVERPDGSNFTLKIRSTKLEDSAMYFCASSEAGTGRHEQYFGPGTRLTVT.

The V gene is TRBV28, the J gene TRBJ2-5, with D possibly matching TRBD1 (5 bases). CDR1 and CDR2 from the germline V gene are MDHEN and SYDVKM. With 5 bases removed from V and 5 bases from J, the gap between germline ends came to 15 bases. The CDR3 consists of 14 residues. CDR3 sequence reads: CASSTTTEMETQYF. In DNA form, the CDR3 reads TGTGCCAGCAGTACCACGACAGAGATGGAGACCCAGTACTTC.

J is TRBJ2-7 and V is TRBV19, with no clear D. Deletions cut 0 bases from V and 1 base from J, with 10 bases between. CDR3 size: 15 residues. The germline gives CDR1 LNHDA, CDR2 SQIVND (reference sequence). The CDR3 spells CASSIDGGVSYEQYF. DNA for the CDR3: TGTGCCAGTAGTATAGATGGTGGGGTTTCCTACGAGCAGTACTTC.

On this clone: One junction end does not reproduce the germline sequence, and a read error may be involved. The chain combines TRBV5-4 with TRBJ2-7; 9 bases map to TRBD1. Germline CDR1 and CDR2: SGHNT and YYREEE (reference sequence). This CDR3 has 13 residues. The chain's CDR3 is CASRLDRGHEQYF. The CDR3 nucleotides are TGTGCCAGCAGATTGGACAGGGGCCACGAGCAGTACTTC.

The rearrangement uses TRBV30 and TRBJ1-5, with a tentative D call TRBD1 (5 bases). This CDR3 has 13 amino acids. V lost 8 bases and J lost 0, with 11 bases in between. The germline gives CDR1 GTSNPN, CDR2 SVGIG (reference sequence). The CDR3 DNA sequence: TGTGCCGCTCAGGGATATAGCAATCAGCCCCAGCATTTT. Encoded protein: CAAQGYSNQPQHF.

Notes on this clone: The same CDR3 is also encoded by other DNA sequences in this sample. The V call is TRBV5-4, the J call TRBJ2-1, with 11 bases that match TRBD2. CDR1 is SGHNT, CDR2 YYREEE, per germline (reference sequence). V lost 0 bases, J lost 5 bases, and 1 base stayed unmatched. This CDR3 spans 15 amino acids. CDR3 nucleotide sequence: TGTGCCAGCAGCTTGGGACTAGCGGGGAACAATGAGCAGTTCTTC. This encodes CASSLGLAGNNEQFF.

The rearrangement uses TRBV6-5 and TRBJ2-7; 11 nucleotides agree with TRBD2. In germline, CDR1 is MNHEY, CDR2 SVGAGI. The junction had 3 bases not matched to a gene; V was cut back by 11 bases and J by 3 bases. This CDR3 has 12 amino acids. The CDR3 loop reads CAAGTSGYEQYF. In DNA, the CDR3 is TGTGCCGCCGGGACTAGCGGCTACGAGCAGTACTTC.

This rearrangement joins TRBV4-3 to TRBJ2-4; D remains ambiguous. V was cut by 2 bases and J by 4 bases, with 12 bases left in between. CDR3 length: 15 residues. Per the germline V gene, CDR1 is LGHNA and CDR2 is YSLEER. The CDR3 region has the DNA TGCGCCAGCAGCCAAACGTTTTCTCCAAAAAACATTCAGTACTTC. The encoded protein is CASSQTFSPKNIQYF.

V gene TRBV2 combines with J gene TRBJ1-5; 9 nucleotides line up with TRBD1. V shed 4 bases and J 7 bases; nucleotides not matched to a gene: 8. Germline values: CDR1 SNHLY, CDR2 FYNNEI. The CDR3 is 15 residues long. CDR3 protein: CASSARTGVRQPQHF. The CDR3 DNA reads TGTGCCAGCAGTGCCCGGACAGGGGTGCGACAGCCCCAGCATTTT. The complete variable domain, with remaining parts taken from reference TRBV2 and TRBJ1-5, reads EPEVTQTPSHQVTQMGQEVILRCVPISNHLYFYWYRQILGQKVEFLVSFYNNEISEKSEIFDDQFSVERPDGSNFTLKIRSTKLEDSAMYFCASSARTGVRQPQHFGDGTRLSIL.

In its sample, this clone was seen once. The genes are TRBV7-8 and TRBJ1-4; TRBD1 is a possible D gene (6 bases). Germline CDR1 and CDR2: SGHVS and FQNEAQ. V lost 1 base to trimming and J lost 4 bases, with 13 bases between them. The CDR3 has 16 residues. The CDR3 loop is CASSLESGTLNEKLFF. CDR3 DNA sequence: TGTGCCAGCAGCTTAGAGTCCGGGACACTTAATGAAAAACTGTTTTTT. The whole variable domain, filled in from reference TRBV7-8 and TRBJ1-4, reads GAGVSQSPRYKVAKRGQDVALRCDPISGHVSLFWYQQALGQGPEFLTYFQNEAQLDKSGLPSDRFFAERPEGSVSTLKIQRTQQEDSAVYLCASSLESGTLNEKLFFGSGTQLSVL.

The gene calls are TRBV7-9 and TRBJ2-7, with no clear D. The V gene's germline CDR1 is SEHNR and CDR2 FQNEAQ (reference sequence). Trimming cost V 11 bases and J 2 bases, with 13 bases left between them. This CDR3 is built from 12 residues. CDR3 protein: CAVEAEAYEQYF. CDR3 bases: TGTGCCGTCGAGGCTGAAGCCTACGAGCAGTACTTC.

The rearrangement uses TRBV5-6 and TRBJ1-5, with a tentative D call TRBD1 (5 bases). This CDR3 has 14 residues. Trimming cost V 2 bases and J 4 bases, with 10 bases left between them. The germline CDR1 and CDR2 sequences are SGHDT and YYEEEE. CDR3 coding DNA: TGTGCCAGCAGCTTCGGGGGGTCAAATCAGCCCCAGCATTTT. It translates to CASSFGGSNQPQHF.

V usage is TRBV12-3 or TRBV12-4 and J usage is TRBJ1-5; D is unclear. This CDR3 is built from 13 residues. V shed 4 bases and J shed 5 bases, with 9 bases lying between them. The CDR3 loop is CASSSQLDQPQHF. The CDR3 DNA reads as TGTGCCAGCAGTTCCCAGTTAGATCAGCCCCAGCATTTT.

V is TRBV6-5 and J is TRBJ2-5; D may match TRBD1 or TRBD2 (5 bases each). Per the germline V gene, CDR1 is MNHEY and CDR2 is SVGAGI. The CDR3 consists of 14 residues. Deletions cut 6 bases from V and 5 bases from J, with 16 bases between. The CDR3 spells CASRPPGRVETQYF. The CDR3 DNA is TGTGCCAGCAGACCTCCGGGGCGAGTTGAGACCCAGTACTTC.

This chain uses TRBV6-6 with TRBJ2-3; TRBD2 is a possible D gene (6 bases). Trimming took off 6 bases at V and 0 bases at J, with 10 bases between the two ends. CDR1 MNHNY and CDR2 SVGAGI come from the germline V gene (reference sequence). The CDR3 contains 14 residues. This chain's CDR3 is CASRGLVSTDTQYF. The CDR3 nucleotides are TGTGCCAGCAGGGGACTGGTTAGCACAGATACGCAGTATTTT.

The chain uses TRBV14 and TRBJ2-5; D gene ambiguous. From germline, CDR1 is SGHDN and CDR2 FVKESK. V dropped 5 bases and J dropped 0 bases, with 7 bases sitting between them. The CDR3 has 13 amino acids. This CDR3 reads CASSNEYQETQYF. The CDR3 DNA follows: TGTGCCAGCAGCAATGAGTACCAAGAGACCCAGTACTTC.

The chain employs TRBV7-2 and TRBJ2-5, with D perhaps TRBD1 (5 bases). Trimming took off 2 bases at V and 1 base at J, with 8 bases between the two ends. The germline V gene encodes CDR1 SGHTA and CDR2 FQGNSA. The CDR3 has 14 amino acids. CDR3 region: CASSLNRLQETQYF. CDR3 nucleotide sequence: TGTGCCAGCAGCTTAAACAGGCTCCAAGAGACCCAGTACTTC.

The V call is TRBV19, the J call TRBJ1-1; no firm D call. Germline CDR1 is LNHDA and CDR2 is SQIVND (reference sequence). This CDR3 spans 14 amino acids. Trimming shortened V by 3 bases and J by 0 bases, and 8 bases separated the two germline ends. This CDR3 reads CASSMRPLNTEAFF. For the CDR3, the DNA is TGTGCCAGTAGTATGCGGCCGCTGAACACTGAAGCTTTCTTT.

Concerning this clone itself: The junction and the germline gene differ at one end; a read error may be behind it. The CDR3 reads CASGWSGRQGSFTRELFF. The CDR3 nucleotides read TGTGCTAGTGGTTGGTCGGGGAGGCAAGGGTCCTTCACCCGGGAGCTGTTTTTT. The chain joins TRBV12-5 to TRBJ2-2, with D perhaps matching TRBD2 (6 bases). Per germline, CDR1 LGHNT and CDR2 FRNRAP. The CDR3 consists of 18 residues. The full variable domain, completed using reference TRBV12-5 and TRBJ2-2, is DARVTQTPRHKVTEMGQEVTMRCQPILGHNTVFWYRQTMMQGLELLAYFRNRAPLDDSGMPKDRFSAEMPDATLATLKIQPSEPRDSAVYFCASGWSGRQGSFTRELFFGEGSRLTVL.

Comment on this clone: The same CDR3 also results from other DNA sequences found in this sample. The rearrangement joins TRBV5-4 to TRBJ2-5; D remains unclear. The CDR3 has 13 amino acids. With 1 base removed from V and 5 bases from J, the gap between germline ends came to 9 bases. Germline CDR1 reads SGHNT; CDR2 reads YYREEE (reference sequence). The CDR3 loop reads CASSLTGVETQYF. DNA for the CDR3: TGTGCCAGCAGCTTGACTGGGGTCGAGACCCAGTACTTC.

In its sample, this clone was seen once. The J gene is TRBJ1-6, the V gene TRBV15, with 8 bases lining up with TRBD1. Germline assignment: CDR1 LNHNV and CDR2 YYDKDF (reference sequence). The CDR3 runs to 13 residues. The junction had 0 bases not matched to a gene; V was cut back by 6 bases and J by 5 bases. The CDR3 is CATRTGDNSPLHF. The CDR3 DNA follows: TGTGCCACCAGGACAGGGGATAATTCACCCCTCCACTTT. The full variable domain, completed using reference TRBV15 and TRBJ1-6, is DAMVIQNPRYQVTQFGKPVTLSCSQTLNHNVMYWYQQKSSQAPKLLFHYYDKDFNNEADTPDNFQSRRPNTSFCFLDIRSPGLGDTAMYLCATRTGDNSPLHFGNGTRLTVT.

This chain joins TRBV4-2 and TRBJ2-2, with D tentatively TRBD2 (7 bases). V dropped 3 bases and J dropped 8 bases, with 19 bases sitting between them. This CDR3 spans 16 amino acids. The germline gives CDR1 LGHNA, CDR2 YNFKEQ. This CDR3 reads CASSQGGWGAAGELFF. As DNA, the CDR3 is TGTGCCAGCAGCCAGGGAGGGTGGGGGGCTGCGGGGGAGCTGTTTTTT.

This chain uses TRBV7-2 with TRBJ2-1; 9 bases agree with TRBD2. After removal of 5 bases from V and 9 bases from J, the junction contained 8 bases not matched to a gene. Germline V lookup: CDR1 SGHTA, CDR2 FQGNSA. The CDR3 covers 14 residues. CDR3 in DNA: TGTGCCAGCAGCCGGGGGGCGGGAGGGCGTGAGCAGTTCTTC. Protein sequence: CASSRGAGGREQFF.

V and J are TRBV6-4 and TRBJ1-2; a possible D gene is TRBD1 (5 bases). Germline CDR1 is MRHNA and CDR2 is SNTAGT. V was trimmed by 10 bases and J by 3 bases, leaving 21 bases between them. CDR3 length equals 15 residues. CDR3 coding DNA: TGTGCCAAAGAGCGAGGGGCTGGGGCTGACTATGGCTACACCTTC. It yields the protein CAKERGAGADYGYTF.

The J gene is TRBJ1-2, the V gene TRBV10-1, with no clear D. The CDR3 extends over 13 amino acids. V was clipped by 0 bases and J by 6 bases, with 8 bases between them. Germline CDR1 reads WNHNN; CDR2 reads SYGVQD (reference sequence). In DNA form, the CDR3 reads TGCGCCAGCAGTGAGTCGTTAGGTGATGGCTACACCTTC. Translation gives CASSESLGDGYTF.

The chain employs TRBV30 and TRBJ1-6, with D perhaps TRBD1 (5 bases). V lost 5 bases, J lost 11 bases, and 10 bases lay in between. CDR1 is GTSNPN and CDR2 is SVGIG in the germline V gene (reference sequence). CDR3 length equals 11 residues. The CDR3 spells CAWGGAAPLHF. The CDR3, as DNA: TGTGCCTGGGGTGGGGCGGCACCCCTCCACTTT.

The chain carries TRBV4-1 and TRBJ2-7, with 16 positions matching TRBD2. The CDR3 is 18 residues long. The V segment lost 2 bases and the J segment 0 bases; nucleotides outside the gene matches: 4. CDR1 and CDR2 from the germline V gene are MGHRA and YSYEKL. The CDR3 here is CASSQPGLAGGSSYEQYF. The DNA of the CDR3 is TGCGCCAGCAGCCAACCGGGACTAGCGGGGGGGAGCTCCTACGAGCAGTACTTC.

The chain recombines TRBV6-5 with TRBJ1-1, with D tentatively TRBD1 (5 bases). This CDR3 is 14 amino acids long. Deletions cut 2 bases from V and 3 bases from J, with 10 bases between. CDR1 and CDR2 from the germline V gene are MNHEY and SVGAGI. CDR3 DNA: TGTGCCAGCAGTTACGTCAGAGGGGACACTGAAGCTTTCTTT. Encoded protein: CASSYVRGDTEAFF.